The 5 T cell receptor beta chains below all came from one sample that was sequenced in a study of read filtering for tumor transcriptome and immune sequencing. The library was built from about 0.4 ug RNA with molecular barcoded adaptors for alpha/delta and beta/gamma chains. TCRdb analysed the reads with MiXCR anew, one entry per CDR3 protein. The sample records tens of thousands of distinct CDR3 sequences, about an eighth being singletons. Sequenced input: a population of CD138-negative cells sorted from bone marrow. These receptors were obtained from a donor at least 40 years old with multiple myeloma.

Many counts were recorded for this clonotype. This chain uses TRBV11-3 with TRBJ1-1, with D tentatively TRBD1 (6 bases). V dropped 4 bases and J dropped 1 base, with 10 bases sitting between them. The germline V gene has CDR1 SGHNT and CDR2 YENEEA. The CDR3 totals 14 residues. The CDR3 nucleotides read TGTGCCAGCAGCTCGGGACAACCGAACACTGAAGCTTTCTTT. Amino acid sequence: CASSSGQPNTEAFF.

The CDR3 region is CASSYPTSGRAGEQFF. The DNA for the CDR3 is TGTGCCAGCAGTTATCCGACTAGCGGGAGGGCGGGTGAGCAGTTCTTC. The V call is TRBV6-6, the J call TRBJ2-1, with 14 nucleotides matching TRBD2. The CDR3 consists of 16 residues. Looked up from germline, CDR1 is MNHNY and CDR2 is SVGAGI (reference sequence). The junction had 7 bases not matched to a gene; V was cut back by 3 bases and J by 9 bases.

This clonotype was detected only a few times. The CDR3 DNA reads as TGTGCCAGCAGACCGCAGGGGGCAGGGGCCAACGTCCTGACTTTC. This translates into CASRPQGAGANVLTF. This chain connects TRBV28 to TRBJ2-6, with 8 bases fitting TRBD1. Losses at the gene ends were 6 bases for V and 4 bases for J; bases not matched to a gene: 5. This CDR3 has 15 residues. Germline assignment: CDR1 MDHEN and CDR2 SYDVKM. Complete variable domain (other parts from reference TRBV28 and TRBJ2-6): DVKVTQSSRYLVKRTGEKVFLECVQDMDHENMFWYRQDPGLGLRLIYFSYDVKMKEKGDIPEGYSVSREKKERFSLILESASTNQTSMYLCASRPQGAGANVLTFGAGSRLTVL.

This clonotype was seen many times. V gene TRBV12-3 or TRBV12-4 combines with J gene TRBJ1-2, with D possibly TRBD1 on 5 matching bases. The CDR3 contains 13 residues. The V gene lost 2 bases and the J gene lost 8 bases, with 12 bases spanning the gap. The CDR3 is CASSLSGRNGYTF. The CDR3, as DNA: TGTGCCAGCAGTTTATCAGGGCGGAACGGCTACACCTTC.

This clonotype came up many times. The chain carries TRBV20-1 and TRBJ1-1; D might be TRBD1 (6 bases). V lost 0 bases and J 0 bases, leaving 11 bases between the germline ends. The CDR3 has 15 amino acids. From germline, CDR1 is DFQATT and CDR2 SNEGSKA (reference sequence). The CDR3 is CSARDPPGVNTEAFF. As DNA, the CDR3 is TGCAGTGCTAGAGATCCCCCAGGGGTGAACACTGAAGCTTTCTTT.